The 29 T cell receptor beta chains reported below all come from one sample, sequenced in a study of blood T cells in healthy people across ages. A second PCR, run for roughly 7 to 11 cycles, used a sample-barcoded 5' primer plus a J-beta primer mix. MiXCR, run by TCRdb on the 5' RACE reads, gives a single entry per CDR3 protein. The repertoire consists of roughly 1.5 million distinct CDR3 sequences, with approximately 42% occurring once and the leading ten covering about 4%. The sample taken for sequencing was blood. These TCRs come from a woman aged 18-29 years in good health.

This clonotype was observed a few times. V usage is TRBV13 and J usage is TRBJ1-2; D perhaps matches TRBD1 (5 bases). Trimming cost V 5 bases and J 6 bases, with 16 bases left between them. This CDR3 region has 14 residues. Per the germline V gene, CDR1 is PRHDT and CDR2 is FYEKMQ (reference sequence). CDR3 loop: CASSVRDGLNGYTF. In nucleotides, the CDR3 is TGTGCCAGCAGCGTCCGGGACGGACTAAATGGCTACACCTTC. The whole variable domain, remainder taken from reference TRBV13 and TRBJ1-2, is AAGVIQSPRHLIKEKRETATLKCYPIPRHDTVYWYQQGPGQDPQFLISFYEKMQSDKGSIPDRFSAQQFSDYHSELNMSSLELGDSALYFCASSVRDGLNGYTFGSGTRLTVV.

This chain links TRBV28 with TRBJ2-5; TRBD1 agrees at 8 bases. Germline values: CDR1 MDHEN, CDR2 SYDVKM. Unmatched junction bases numbered 16, after V lost 8 bases and J lost 11 bases. CDR3 length: 14 residues. CDR3 sequence: CASRGTGGRNEQYF. The CDR3 region has the DNA TGTGCCAGCCGCGGGACAGGAGGGCGAAATGAGCAGTACTTC.

The chain uses TRBV28 and TRBJ2-7; the match to TRBD1 covers 10 bases. The CDR3 loop spans 14 amino acids. The germline V gene has CDR1 MDHEN and CDR2 SYDVKM. V lost 7 bases and J lost 6; bases outside the gene matches: 9. CDR3 region: CASKTGDRGSEQYF. The CDR3 DNA is TGTGCCAGCAAGACCGGGGACAGGGGTTCCGAGCAGTACTTC.

The chain carries TRBV20-1 and TRBJ1-6; 12 nucleotides match TRBD1. Looked up from germline, CDR1 is DFQATT and CDR2 is SNEGSKA (reference sequence). The CDR3 runs to 16 residues. The V and J ends lost 0 bases and 8 bases, in that order; junction bases with no gene match: 5. This CDR3 reads CSAREGQGARYSPLHF. For the CDR3, the DNA is TGCAGTGCTAGAGAGGGACAGGGGGCGCGATATTCACCCCTCCACTTT.

The chain carries TRBV4-2 and TRBJ2-4; TRBD2 aligns across 8 bases. Germline loops: CDR1 LGHNA, CDR2 YNFKEQ. This CDR3 has 18 amino acids. After removal of 0 bases from V and 4 bases from J, the junction contained 11 bases not matched to a gene. In nucleotides, the CDR3 is TGTGCCAGCAGCCAAGATCCGCTACTAGCGGAAACTAAAAACATTCAGTACTTC. Its protein is CASSQDPLLAETKNIQYF.

This clonotype was seen ten or more times. V and J are TRBV6-5 and TRBJ1-2; D is uncertain. The CDR3 sequence is 13 residues long. V lost 6 bases to trimming and J lost 2 bases, with 10 bases between them. CDR1 is MNHEY and CDR2 is SVGAGI in the germline V gene. This CDR3 reads CASRPPGNYGYTF. The CDR3 DNA reads as TGTGCCAGCAGACCCCCGGGGAACTATGGCTACACCTTC.

The V and J genes are TRBV10-3 and TRBJ2-7, with 7 nucleotides matching TRBD1. The CDR3 sequence is 12 residues long. Germline V gene lookup returns CDR1 ENHRY and CDR2 SYGVKD. Trimming removed 8 bases from V and 6 bases from J; junction bases left unmatched: 7. The CDR3 loop reads CAIQDTGVEQYF. In DNA form, the CDR3 reads TGTGCCATCCAAGACACAGGGGTCGAGCAGTACTTC.

This clonotype came up many times. The chain recombines TRBV6-1 with TRBJ1-2; no firm D call. This CDR3 spans 13 amino acids. V was clipped by 6 bases and J by 0 bases, with 8 bases between them. Germline loops: CDR1 MNHNS, CDR2 SASEGT. CDR3 amino acids: CASSATANYGYTF. The DNA for the CDR3 is TGTGCCAGCAGCGCGACGGCTAACTATGGCTACACCTTC.

The chain links TRBV24-1 to TRBJ2-5, with TRBD1 matching over 8 bases. This CDR3 contains 15 residues. The V and J ends lost 7 bases and 4 bases, in that order; junction bases with no gene match: 10. The germline CDR1 and CDR2 sequences are KGHDR and SFDVKD. The CDR3 here is CATRDRGIERETQYF. The CDR3 DNA follows: TGTGCCACCAGAGACAGGGGAATTGAGCGAGAGACCCAGTACTTC.

The gene calls are TRBV9 and TRBJ2-3, with 7 nucleotides matching TRBD2. This CDR3 is 14 amino acids long. The germline V gene encodes CDR1 SGDLS and CDR2 YYNGEE. The ends lost 0 bases at V and 5 bases at J; junction bases unmatched: 3. The CDR3 DNA sequence: TGTGCCAGCAGCGTAGCTACGGGGGGAGATACGCAGTATTTT. This sequence encodes CASSVATGGDTQYF.

The chain recombines TRBV5-5 with TRBJ2-1; 8 bases align to TRBD2. The DNA end is more similar to TRBJ2-7, so the J call may be wrong. Germline V gene lookup returns CDR1 SGHKS and CDR2 YYEKEE (reference sequence). The CDR3 is 14 amino acids. The CDR3 loop is CASSLRGLEYEQYF. For the CDR3, the DNA is TGTGCCAGCAGTCTCCGGGGACTAGAGTACGAGCAGTACTTC.

This clonotype was detected only a few times. The chain links TRBV7-2 to TRBJ2-1; possible D gene TRBD1, 5 bases. Germline V gene lookup returns CDR1 SGHTA and CDR2 FQGNSA. The CDR3 consists of 15 residues. Trimming stripped 5 bases from V and 0 bases from J, with 11 bases between. CDR3 amino acids: CASSPDSRSYNEQFF. CDR3 coding DNA: TGTGCCAGCAGCCCAGACAGTCGCTCCTACAATGAGCAGTTCTTC. Full variable domain (missing parts from reference TRBV7-2 and TRBJ2-1): GAGVSQSPSNKVTEKGKDVELRCDPISGHTALYWYRQSLGQGLEFLIYFQGNSAPDKSGLPSDRFSAERTGGSVSTLTIQRTQQEDSAVYLCASSPDSRSYNEQFFGPGTRLTVL.

The chain carries TRBV7-2 and TRBJ2-1; 11 bases match TRBD2. In germline, CDR1 is SGHTA, CDR2 FQGNSA. CDR3 length: 16 amino acids. With V trimmed by 5 bases and J by 7 bases, 10 bases remained unmatched. In DNA form, the CDR3 reads TGTACCAGCAGCACACATAGCGGGGGGGCTGAGAATGAGCAGTTCTTC. Its protein is CTSSTHSGGAENEQFF.

J is TRBJ2-1 and V is TRBV2, with 7 bases identical to TRBD2. The CDR3 covers 15 residues. Germline values: CDR1 SNHLY, CDR2 FYNNEI. Germline trimming cut 3 bases from V and 5 bases from J; bases unmatched to any gene: 7. CDR3 residues: CASSDSASGDNEQFF. DNA for the CDR3: TGTGCCAGCAGTGATTCTGCTAGCGGAGACAATGAGCAGTTCTTC.

The chain recombines TRBV20-1 with TRBJ2-7; the match to TRBD1 covers 7 bases. Germline V gives CDR1 DFQATT, CDR2 SNEGSKA (reference sequence). Unmatched junction bases numbered 5, after V lost 6 bases and J lost 0 bases. The CDR3 loop spans 13 amino acids. CDR3 coding DNA: TGCAGTGCCCCGGGACAGTACTCCTACGAGCAGTACTTC. As protein: CSAPGQYSYEQYF.

V gene TRBV6-5 combines with J gene TRBJ2-7; D gene unclear. Trimming stripped 5 bases from V and 1 base from J, with 9 bases between. Germline V gene sequence: CDR1 MNHEY, CDR2 SVGAGI. The CDR3 runs to 13 residues. CDR3: CASSDQWSYEQYF. The CDR3 coding sequence is TGTGCCAGCAGTGACCAGTGGTCCTACGAGCAGTACTTC.

The chain combines TRBV20-1 with TRBJ1-1; D unclear. Trimming took 0 bases from V and 2 from J, leaving 7 bases between them. The length of the CDR3 is 13 residues. Per germline, CDR1 DFQATT and CDR2 SNEGSKA (reference sequence). In nucleotides, the CDR3 is TGCAGTGCTAGAGACACAGCTAACACTGAAGCTTTCTTT. Protein product: CSARDTANTEAFF.

This clonotype was recorded many times. The rearrangement links TRBV27 to TRBJ2-1; D is possibly TRBD1 (5 bases). V lost 5 bases and J 5 bases, leaving 16 bases between the germline ends. This CDR3 contains 15 residues. Germline V gene data show CDR1 as MNHEY and CDR2 as SMNVEV (reference sequence). CDR3 amino acids: CASSLGQSPHNEQFF. DNA for the CDR3: TGTGCCAGCAGTCTTGGACAATCTCCCCACAATGAGCAGTTCTTC.

The genes are TRBV12-3 or TRBV12-4 and TRBJ1-4; TRBD1 is a possible D gene (6 bases). The CDR3 has 14 amino acids. Deletions cut 6 bases from V and 3 bases from J, with 11 bases between. The CDR3 sequence is CASSQGMANEKLFF. CDR3 nucleotides: TGTGCCAGCAGCCAGGGGATGGCTAATGAAAAACTGTTTTTT.

This clonotype has more than one count but fewer than ten. This chain links TRBV29-1 with TRBJ2-1, with TRBD1 matching over 7 bases. The CDR3 runs 14 residues. Germline V lookup: CDR1 SQVTM, CDR2 ANQGSEA. J was trimmed by 7 bases and V by 3 bases; bases with no gene match: 9. CDR3 residues: CSVERTAGGNEQFF. CDR3 DNA: TGCAGCGTTGAGAGGACGGCAGGGGGTAATGAGCAGTTCTTC.

The sample holds a few counts of this clonotype. V and J are TRBV20-1 and TRBJ2-7, with 9 bases aligning to TRBD2. Trimming took 0 bases from V and 3 from J; bases not matched to a gene: 12. The CDR3 has 17 amino acids. Germline CDR1 is DFQATT and CDR2 is SNEGSKA (reference sequence). CDR3 bases: TGCAGTGCTAGAGATGGCGGGAGGGCCCTCAACTACTACGAGCAGTACTTC. Amino acid sequence: CSARDGGRALNYYEQYF.

There are a few counts of this clonotype. The chain links TRBV7-9 to TRBJ2-3; D possibly corresponds to TRBD2 (5 bases). Between the trimmed V and J ends, which lost 2 bases and 6 bases, there was a span of 9 bases. Germline V lookup: CDR1 SEHNR, CDR2 FQNEAQ (reference sequence). This CDR3 region has 13 residues. The CDR3 nucleotides are TGTGCCAGCAGCTTACTCGGGGAGGATACGCAGTATTTT. Encoded protein: CASSLLGEDTQYF.

CDR3 amino acids: CATSDSWTRSTDTQYF. The CDR3 nucleotides read TGTGCCACCAGTGATTCATGGACACGAAGCACAGATACGCAGTATTTT. The genes are TRBV24-1 and TRBJ2-3; TRBD1 is a possible D gene (5 bases). The CDR3 consists of 16 residues. V was shortened by 2 bases and J by 0 bases, with 11 bases between the two germline ends. Germline V CDR1 and CDR2: KGHDR, SFDVKD.

In its sample, this clonotype was seen once. The CDR3 sequence is CASGFPGARSGTQYF. The CDR3 DNA reads as TGTGCTAGTGGTTTCCCGGGGGCCCGGTCAGGTACGCAGTATTTT. V gene TRBV12-5 combines with J gene TRBJ2-3; possibly TRBD1 or TRBD2 for D (6 bases each). This CDR3 is 15 amino acids long. Germline lookup yields CDR1 LGHNT and CDR2 FRNRAP. V was trimmed by 3 bases and J by 8 bases, leaving 18 bases between them.

The CDR3 protein is CASSTVQEGPETQYF. The CDR3 DNA follows: TGCGCCAGCAGCACCGTCCAAGAGGGCCCAGAGACCCAGTACTTC. This chain uses TRBV10-1 with TRBJ2-5; D is possibly TRBD2 (5 bases). Germline CDR1 WNHNN, CDR2 SYGVQD (reference sequence). V was shortened by 6 bases and J by 4 bases, with 18 bases between the two germline ends. The CDR3 runs 15 residues.

The V call is TRBV6-2 or TRBV6-3, the J call TRBJ2-7; 7 positions agree with TRBD2. Looked up from germline, CDR1 is MNHEY and CDR2 is SVGEGT. This CDR3 contains 16 residues. Trimming cost V 3 bases and J 0 bases; bases outside gene matches: 8. CDR3 DNA sequence: TGTGCCAGCAGTTATGGTCGCGGGAGATCCTCCTACGAGCAGTACTTC. Encoded protein: CASSYGRGRSSYEQYF.

A few counts support this clonotype. The V call is TRBV5-1, the J call TRBJ2-3; no reliable D call. Looked up from germline, CDR1 is SGHRS and CDR2 is YFSETQ. CDR3 length: 14 residues. V was cut by 1 base and J by 2 bases, with 8 bases left in between. The CDR3, as DNA: TGCGCCAGCAGCTTGTGGAGTCCCACAGATACGCAGTATTTT. Its translation is CASSLWSPTDTQYF.

The chain combines TRBV20-1 with TRBJ2-5; a weak D match, TRBD1 (6 bases). The CDR3 has 14 amino acids. Germline assignment: CDR1 DFQATT and CDR2 SNEGSKA (reference sequence). Between the trimmed V and J ends, which lost 1 base and 2 bases, there was a span of 11 bases. CDR3 region: CSARGGQEQETQYF. In DNA form, the CDR3 reads TGCAGTGCTAGAGGGGGGCAGGAACAAGAGACCCAGTACTTC.

For the CDR3, the DNA is TGTGCCAGCAGCCCAGGCCAGGGCCCATTTTCTTATGGCTACACCTTC. Its protein is CASSPGQGPFSYGYTF. The V and J genes are TRBV6-5 and TRBJ1-2, with D tentatively TRBD1 (5 bases). This CDR3 region has 16 residues. The germline V gene has CDR1 MNHEY and CDR2 SVGAGI. Trimming took off 6 bases at V and 5 bases at J, with 22 bases between the two ends.